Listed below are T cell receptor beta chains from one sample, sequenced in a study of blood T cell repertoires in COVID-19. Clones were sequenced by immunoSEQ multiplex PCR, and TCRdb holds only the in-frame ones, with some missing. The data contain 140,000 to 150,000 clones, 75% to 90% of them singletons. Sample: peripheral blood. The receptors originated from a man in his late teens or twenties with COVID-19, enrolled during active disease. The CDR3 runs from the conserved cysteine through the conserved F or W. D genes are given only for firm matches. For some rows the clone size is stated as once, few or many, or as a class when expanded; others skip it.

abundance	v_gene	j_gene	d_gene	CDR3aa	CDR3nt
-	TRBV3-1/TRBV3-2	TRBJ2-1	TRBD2	CASSRANSGDYEQFF	TGTGCCAGCAGCCGTGCGAATAGCGGGGACTATGAGCAGTTCTTC
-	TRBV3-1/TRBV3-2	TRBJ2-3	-	CASSHPGVRTDTQYF	TGTGCCAGCAGCCACCCCGGGGTGCGCACAGATACGCAGTATTTT
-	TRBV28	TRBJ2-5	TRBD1	CASSLSGTGGETQYF	TGTGCCAGCAGTTTATCCGGGACAGGGGGAGAGACCCAGTACTTC
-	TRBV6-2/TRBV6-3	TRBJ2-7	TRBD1	CASSGTGIDEQYF	TGTGCCAGCAGTGGGACAGGGATTGACGAGCAGTACTTC
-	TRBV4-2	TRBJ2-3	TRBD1	CASSHGQAPDTQYF	TGTGCCAGCAGCCACGGACAGGCCCCAGATACGCAGTATTTT
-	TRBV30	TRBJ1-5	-	CAWSADRNQPQHF	TGTGCCTGGAGTGCTGACAGAAATCAGCCCCAGCATTTT
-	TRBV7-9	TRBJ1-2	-	CASSFNSRVKGYTF	TGTGCCAGCAGCTTTAACTCCAGGGTTAAAGGCTACACCTTC
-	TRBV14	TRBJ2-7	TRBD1	CASSGTGPSYEQYF	TGTGCCAGCAGCGGGACAGGGCCATCCTACGAGCAGTACTTC
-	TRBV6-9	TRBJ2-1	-	CASSYTGSSNNEQFF	TGTGCCAGCAGTTATACAGGGAGTTCGAACAATGAGCAGTTCTTC
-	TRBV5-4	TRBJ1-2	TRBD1	CASSLSQGASGYTF	TGTGCCAGCAGCTTATCACAGGGGGCGAGTGGCTACACCTTC
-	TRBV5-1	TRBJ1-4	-	CASSLGGGNEKLLF	TGCGCCAGCAGCTTGGGAGGAGGGAATGAAAAACTGCTTTTT
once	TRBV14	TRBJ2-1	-	CASSQGGTTYNEQFF	TGTGCCAGCAGCCAAGGCGGGACCACCTACAATGAGCAGTTCTTC
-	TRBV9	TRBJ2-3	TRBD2	CASSDSGRRADTQYF	TGTGCCAGCAGCGATAGCGGGAGGCGTGCAGATACGCAGTATTTT
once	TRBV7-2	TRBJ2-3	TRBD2	CASSLRLAGGTDTQYF	TGTGCCAGCAGCCTAAGACTAGCGGGAGGCACAGATACGCAGTATTTT
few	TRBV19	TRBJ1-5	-	CASSMATRQPQHF	TGTGCCAGTAGTATGGCCACACGTCAGCCCCAGCATTTT
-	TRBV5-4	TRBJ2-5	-	CASSGPTQETQYF	TGTGCCAGCAGCGGCCCGACACAAGAGACCCAGTACTTC
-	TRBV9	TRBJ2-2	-	CASSLSGRFHTGELFF	TGTGCCAGCAGCCTCTCTGGGCGATTTCACACCGGGGAGCTGTTTTTT
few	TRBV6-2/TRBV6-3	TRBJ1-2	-	CASSYSNGMQYGYTF	TGTGCCAGCAGTTACTCGAACGGGATGCAGTATGGCTACACCTTC
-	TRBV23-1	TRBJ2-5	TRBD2	CAGTGRQETQYF	TGCGCCGGGACCGGGAGGCAAGAGACCCAGTACTTC
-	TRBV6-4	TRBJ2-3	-	CASKMGQTPDTQYF	TGTGCCAGCAAGATGGGCCAGACCCCAGATACGCAGTATTTT
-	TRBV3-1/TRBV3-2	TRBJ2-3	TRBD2	CASSHRTSGSTDTQYF	TGTGCCAGCAGCCACAGGACTAGCGGAAGCACAGATACGCAGTATTTT
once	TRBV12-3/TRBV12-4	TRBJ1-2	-	CASKTDSYYGYTF	TGTGCCAGCAAAACGGACAGCTACTATGGCTACACCTTC
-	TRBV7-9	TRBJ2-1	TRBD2	CASSPQIAGVSYNEQFF	TGTGCCAGCAGCCCGCAGATAGCGGGAGTGTCCTACAATGAGCAGTTCTTC
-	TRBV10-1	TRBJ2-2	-	CASSESPRGTGELFF	TGCGCCAGCAGTGAGTCCCCTCGAGGCACCGGGGAGCTGTTTTTT
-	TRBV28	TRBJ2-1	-	CASSFGSDEQFF	TGTGCCAGCAGTTTTGGAAGCGATGAGCAGTTCTTC
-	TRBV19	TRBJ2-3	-	CASTLGGGSTDTQYF	TGTGCCAGTACCCTAGGTGGGGGGAGCACAGATACGCAGTATTTT
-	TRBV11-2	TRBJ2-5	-	CASSPRQGGQETQYF	TGTGCCAGCAGCCCCCGTCAGGGAGGTCAAGAGACCCAGTACTTC
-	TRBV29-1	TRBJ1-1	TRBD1	CSVAGTGLNTEAFF	TGCAGCGTCGCCGGGACAGGCCTTAACACTGAAGCTTTCTTT
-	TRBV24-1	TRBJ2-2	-	CATSDLAGTGELFF	TGTGCCACCAGTGATTTGGCGGGTACCGGGGAGCTGTTTTTT
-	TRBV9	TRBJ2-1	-	CASSGQSSGEYEQFF	TGTGCCAGCAGCGGGCAGTCGTCCGGGGAGTATGAGCAGTTCTTC
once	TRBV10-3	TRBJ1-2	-	CAIKAGLGYTF	TGTGCCATCAAGGCAGGGCTGGGCTACACCTTC
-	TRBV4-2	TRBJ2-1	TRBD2	CASSLGTSRNEQFF	TGTGCCAGCAGCCTGGGGACTAGCAGGAATGAGCAGTTCTTC
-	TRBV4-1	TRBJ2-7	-	CASSLLPDGYEQYF	TGCGCCAGCAGCCTACTACCCGATGGGTACGAGCAGTACTTC
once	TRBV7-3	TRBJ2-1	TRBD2	CASSLTSGNNEQFF	TGTGCCAGCAGCTTGACTAGCGGGAACAATGAGCAGTTCTTC
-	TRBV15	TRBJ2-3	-	CATSRRSTFTDTQYF	TGTGCCACCAGCAGAAGATCTACTTTCACAGATACGCAGTATTTT
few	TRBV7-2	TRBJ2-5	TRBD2	CASRLGLAGGPETQYF	TGTGCCAGCAGATTAGGATTGGCGGGAGGGCCGGAGACCCAGTACTTC
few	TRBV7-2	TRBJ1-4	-	CASRGGVGEKLFF	TGTGCCTCCCGCGGGGGGGTGGGAGAAAAACTGTTTTTT
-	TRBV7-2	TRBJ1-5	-	CASSLQGNQPQHF	TGTGCCAGCAGCTTACAGGGCAATCAGCCCCAGCATTTT
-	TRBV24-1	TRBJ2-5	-	CATSDPGLRGETQYF	TGTGCCACCAGTGACCCGGGACTCAGGGGGGAGACCCAGTACTTC
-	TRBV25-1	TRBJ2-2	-	CASRPSSGESGELFF	TGTGCCAGCAGGCCTTCCTCGGGGGAGAGCGGGGAGCTGTTTTTT
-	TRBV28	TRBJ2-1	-	CASSLNFLARHNEQFF	TGTGCCAGCAGTTTAAATTTCCTAGCGAGACACAATGAGCAGTTCTTC
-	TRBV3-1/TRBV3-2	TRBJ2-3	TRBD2	CASSWASGRSGTDTQYF	TGTGCCAGCAGCTGGGCTAGCGGGAGGTCCGGCACAGATACGCAGTATTTT
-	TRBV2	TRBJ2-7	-	CASSESLDRNFHEQYF	TGTGCCAGCAGTGAATCACTCGACAGAAACTTCCACGAGCAGTACTTC
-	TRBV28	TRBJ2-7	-	CASSLQETYEQYF	TGTGCCAGCAGTTTACAGGAAACGTACGAGCAGTACTTC
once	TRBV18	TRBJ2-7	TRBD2	CASSPPGSGSYEQYF	TGTGCCAGCTCACCACCAGGTAGCGGGAGCTACGAGCAGTACTTC
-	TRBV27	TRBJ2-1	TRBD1	CASSRDRAYNEQFF	TGTGCCAGCAGCCGGGACAGAGCCTACAATGAGCAGTTCTTC
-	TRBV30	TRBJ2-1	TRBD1	CAWTRDSSYNEQFF	TGTGCCTGGACCCGGGACAGCTCCTACAATGAGCAGTTCTTC
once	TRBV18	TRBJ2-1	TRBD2	CASSPPPSGYSYNEQFF	TGTGCCAGCTCACCACCTCCTAGCGGCTATTCCTACAATGAGCAGTTCTTC
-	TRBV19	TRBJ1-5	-	CASGKGLQPQHF	TGTGCCAGTGGTAAGGGGTTGCAGCCCCAGCATTTT
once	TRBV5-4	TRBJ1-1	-	CASSTQDTEAFF	TGTGCCAGCAGCACACAAGACACTGAAGCTTTCTTT
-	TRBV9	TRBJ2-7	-	CASSFRGSVDEQYF	TGTGCCAGCAGCTTTCGGGGGAGTGTCGACGAGCAGTACTTC
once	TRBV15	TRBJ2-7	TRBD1	CATSREGTASYEQYF	TGTGCCACCAGCAGAGAGGGGACAGCATCCTACGAGCAGTACTTC
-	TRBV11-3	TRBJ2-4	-	CASSLAFLLAKNIQYF	TGTGCCAGCAGCTTAGCGTTCTTACTAGCCAAAAACATTCAGTACTTC
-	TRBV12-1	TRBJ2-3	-	CASTRWGRDTDTQYF	TGTGCCAGCACCCGATGGGGGAGGGACACAGATACGCAGTATTTT
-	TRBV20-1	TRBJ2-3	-	CSASKRVSTDTQYF	TGCAGTGCTAGTAAACGGGTGAGCACAGATACGCAGTATTTT
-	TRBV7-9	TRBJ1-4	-	CASSLAAGVGEKLLF	TGTGCCAGCAGCTTAGCTGCCGGGGTTGGCGAAAAACTGCTTTTT